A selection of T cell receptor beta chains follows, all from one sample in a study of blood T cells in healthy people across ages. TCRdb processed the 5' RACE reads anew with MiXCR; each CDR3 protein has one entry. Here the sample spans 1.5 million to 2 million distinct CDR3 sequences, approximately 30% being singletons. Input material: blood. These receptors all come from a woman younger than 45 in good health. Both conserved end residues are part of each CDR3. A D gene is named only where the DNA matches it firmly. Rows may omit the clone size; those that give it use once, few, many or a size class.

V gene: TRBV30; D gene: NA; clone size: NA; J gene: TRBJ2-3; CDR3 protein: CAWRPSDRLYF; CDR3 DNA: TGTGCCTGGAGGCCCTCCGATCGACTGTATTTT
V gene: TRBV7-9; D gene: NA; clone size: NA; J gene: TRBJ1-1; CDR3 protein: CASSGDGGNTEAFF; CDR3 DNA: TGTGCCAGCAGCGGCGATGGGGGGAACACTGAAGCTTTCTTT
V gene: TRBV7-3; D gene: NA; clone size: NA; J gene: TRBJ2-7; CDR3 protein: CTSSWTKYRGYEQYF; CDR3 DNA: TGTACCAGCAGCTGGACGAAGTATAGGGGCTACGAGCAGTACTTC
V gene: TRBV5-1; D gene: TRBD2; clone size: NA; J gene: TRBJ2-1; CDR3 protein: CASSDGGAVSEQFF; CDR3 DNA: TGCGCCAGCAGCGACGGGGGGGCCGTCAGTGAGCAGTTCTTC
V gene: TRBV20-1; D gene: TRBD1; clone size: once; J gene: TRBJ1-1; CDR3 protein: CSARGGDRGFTEAFF; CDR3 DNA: TGCAGTGCTAGAGGAGGGGACAGGGGTTTTACTGAAGCTTTCTTT
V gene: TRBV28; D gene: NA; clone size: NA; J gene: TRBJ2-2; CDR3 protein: CGTGTPNTGELFF; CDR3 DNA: TGTGGCACGGGGACACCGAACACCGGGGAGCTGTTTTTT
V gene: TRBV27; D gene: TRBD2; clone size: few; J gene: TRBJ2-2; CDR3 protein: CASIPLGTSVTGELFF; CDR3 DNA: TGTGCCAGCATTCCCCTCGGGACTAGCGTAACCGGGGAGCTGTTTTTT
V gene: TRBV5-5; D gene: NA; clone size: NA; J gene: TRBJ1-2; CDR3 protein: CASSPALGYGYTF; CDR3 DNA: TGTGCCAGCAGCCCCGCTTTAGGGTATGGCTACACCTTC
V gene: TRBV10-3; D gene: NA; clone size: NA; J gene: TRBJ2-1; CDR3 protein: CAISESTRNEEFF; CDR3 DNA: TGTGCCATCAGTGAGTCGACCAGGAATGAGGAGTTCTTC
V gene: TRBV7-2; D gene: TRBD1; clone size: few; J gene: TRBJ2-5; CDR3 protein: CASSTEGAETQYF; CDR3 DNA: TGTGCCAGCAGCACCGAGGGGGCTGAGACCCAGTACTTC
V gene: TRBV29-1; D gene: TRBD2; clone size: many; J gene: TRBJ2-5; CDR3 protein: CSVELAGVGETQYF; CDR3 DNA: TGCAGCGTTGAATTAGCGGGGGTGGGGGAGACCCAGTACTTC
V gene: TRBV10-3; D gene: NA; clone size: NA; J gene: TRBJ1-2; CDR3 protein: CATDQDSREYGYTF; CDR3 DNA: TGTGCCACAGATCAGGACTCCCGGGAGTATGGCTACACCTTC
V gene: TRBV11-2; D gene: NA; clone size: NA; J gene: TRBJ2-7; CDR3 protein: CASSLVTVPYEQYF; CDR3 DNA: TGTGCCAGCAGCTTAGTAACGGTTCCCTACGAGCAGTACTTC
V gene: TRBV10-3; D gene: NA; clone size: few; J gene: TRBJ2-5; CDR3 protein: CAVSAREQETQYF; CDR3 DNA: TGTGCCGTCAGCGCCAGGGAACAAGAGACCCAGTACTTC
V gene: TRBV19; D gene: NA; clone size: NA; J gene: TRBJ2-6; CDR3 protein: CASSISASGANVLTF; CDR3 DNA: TGTGCCAGTAGTATTTCAGCTTCTGGGGCCAACGTCCTGACTTTC
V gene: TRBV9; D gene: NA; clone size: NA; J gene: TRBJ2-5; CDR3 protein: CASSAGGLYKETQYF; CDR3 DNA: TGTGCCAGCAGCGCCGGGGGGCTCTATAAAGAGACCCAGTACTTC
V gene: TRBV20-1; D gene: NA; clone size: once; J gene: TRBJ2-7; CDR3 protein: CSAVGNELSYEQYF; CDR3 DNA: TGCAGTGCTGTTGGAAACGAGTTAAGTTACGAGCAGTACTTC
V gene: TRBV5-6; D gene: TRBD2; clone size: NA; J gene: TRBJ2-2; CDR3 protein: CASSLDGLAGNTGELFF; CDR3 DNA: TGTGCCAGCAGCTTGGATGGACTAGCGGGAAACACCGGGGAGCTGTTTTTT
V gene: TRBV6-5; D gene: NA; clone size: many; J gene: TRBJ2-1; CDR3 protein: CASSYAARPNEQFF; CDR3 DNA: TGTGCCAGCAGTTACGCGGCAAGACCCAATGAGCAGTTCTTC
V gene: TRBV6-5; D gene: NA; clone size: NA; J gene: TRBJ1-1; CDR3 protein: CASSYNRNTEAFF; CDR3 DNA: TGTGCCAGCAGTTACAACAGGAACACTGAAGCTTTCTTT
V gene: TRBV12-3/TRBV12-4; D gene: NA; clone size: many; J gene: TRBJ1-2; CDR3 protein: CASSPQGGGGYTF; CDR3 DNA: TGTGCCAGCAGTCCTCAGGGAGGCGGTGGCTACACCTTC
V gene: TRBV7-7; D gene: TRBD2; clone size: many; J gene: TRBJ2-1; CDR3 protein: CASSLATSGRAGYNEQFF; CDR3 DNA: TGTGCCAGCAGCTTAGCTACTAGCGGGAGGGCCGGTTACAATGAGCAGTTCTTC
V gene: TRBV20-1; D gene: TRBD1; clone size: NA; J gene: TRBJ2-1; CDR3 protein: CSAGDSYNEQFF; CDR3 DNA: TGCAGTGCAGGGGACAGCTACAATGAGCAGTTCTTC
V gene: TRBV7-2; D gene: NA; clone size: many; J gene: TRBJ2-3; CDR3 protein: CASSPLGAGPDTQYF; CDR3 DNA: TGTGCCAGCAGCCCCCTCGGGGCTGGACCAGATACGCAGTATTTT
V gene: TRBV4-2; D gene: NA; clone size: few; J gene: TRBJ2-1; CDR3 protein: CASSSRSGTRINEQFF; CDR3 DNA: TGTGCCAGCAGCTCCCGAAGCGGGACACGGATTAATGAGCAGTTCTTC
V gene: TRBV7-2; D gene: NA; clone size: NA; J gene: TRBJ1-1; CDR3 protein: CASSLQGGDEAFF; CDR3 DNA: TGTGCCAGCAGCCTGCAGGGCGGAGATGAAGCTTTCTTT
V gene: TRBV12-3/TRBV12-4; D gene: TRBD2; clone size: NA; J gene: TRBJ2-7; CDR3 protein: CASTLSGGGETPYF; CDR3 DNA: TGTGCCAGCACCCTTAGCGGGGGGGGAGAGACCCCGTACTTC
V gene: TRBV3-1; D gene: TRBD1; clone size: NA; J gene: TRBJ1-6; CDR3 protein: CASSQGDRGGSPLHF; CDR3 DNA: TGTGCCAGCAGCCAGGGGGACAGGGGCGGATCACCCCTCCACTTT
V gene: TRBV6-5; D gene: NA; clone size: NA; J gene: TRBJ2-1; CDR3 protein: CASSPFGGHNEQFF; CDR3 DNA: TGTGCCAGCAGCCCTTTTGGGGGTCACAATGAGCAGTTCTTC
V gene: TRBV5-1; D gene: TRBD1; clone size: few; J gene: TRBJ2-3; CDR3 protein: CASSLVGQGASDTQYF; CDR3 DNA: TGCGCCAGCAGCTTGGTGGGACAGGGGGCATCAGATACGCAGTATTTT
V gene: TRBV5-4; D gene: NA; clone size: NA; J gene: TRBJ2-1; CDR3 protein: CASSPAERAYNEQFF; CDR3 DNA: TGTGCCAGCAGCCCCGCGGAGCGGGCCTACAATGAGCAGTTCTTC
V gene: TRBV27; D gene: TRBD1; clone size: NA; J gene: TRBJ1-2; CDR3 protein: CASSFIRAGQWGYTF; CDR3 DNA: TGTGCCAGCAGTTTTATCCGGGCGGGACAGTGGGGCTACACCTTC
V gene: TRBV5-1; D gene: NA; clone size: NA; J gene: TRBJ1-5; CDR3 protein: CAGSRERDQPQHF; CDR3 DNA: TGCGCCGGCAGCAGGGAAAGGGATCAGCCCCAGCATTTT
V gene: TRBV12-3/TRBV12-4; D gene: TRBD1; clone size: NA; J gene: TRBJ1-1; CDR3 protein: CASRPNRGNTEAFF; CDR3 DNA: TGTGCCAGCAGACCCAACAGGGGGAACACTGAAGCTTTCTTT
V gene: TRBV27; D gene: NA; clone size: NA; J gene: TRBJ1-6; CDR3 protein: CASSLFAGSNNSPLHF; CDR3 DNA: TGTGCCAGCAGTTTATTTGCAGGGTCGAACAATTCACCCCTCCACTTT
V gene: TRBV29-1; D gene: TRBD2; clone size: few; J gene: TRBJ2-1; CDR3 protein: CSVEEGGLASNEQFF; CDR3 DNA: TGCAGCGTTGAAGAGGGGGGACTAGCGAGCAATGAGCAGTTCTTC
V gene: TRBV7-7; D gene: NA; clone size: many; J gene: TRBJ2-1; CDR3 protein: CASSDSSGVSYNEQFF; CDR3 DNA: TGTGCCAGCAGCGACTCCTCGGGGGTCTCCTACAATGAGCAGTTCTTC
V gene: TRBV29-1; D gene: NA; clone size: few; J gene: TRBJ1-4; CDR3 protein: CSVAWGEKLFF; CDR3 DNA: TGCAGCGTTGCCTGGGGGGAAAAACTGTTTTTT
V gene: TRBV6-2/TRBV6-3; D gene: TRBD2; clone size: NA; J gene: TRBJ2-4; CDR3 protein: CASSAGLQQYF; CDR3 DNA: TGTGCCAGCAGTGCGGGACTACAGCAGTACTTC
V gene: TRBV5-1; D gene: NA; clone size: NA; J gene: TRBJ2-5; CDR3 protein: CASSPRGQDLETQYF; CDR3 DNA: TGCGCCAGCAGCCCCCGAGGTCAGGATCTAGAGACCCAGTACTTC
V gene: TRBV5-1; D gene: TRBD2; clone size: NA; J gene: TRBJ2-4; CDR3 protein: CASSFDSGGLNQYF; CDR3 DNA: TGCGCCAGCAGCTTTGATAGCGGGGGGTTGAATCAGTACTTC
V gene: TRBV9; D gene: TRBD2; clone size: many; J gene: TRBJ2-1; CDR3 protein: CASSVSGGQYNEQFF; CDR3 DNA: TGTGCCAGCAGCGTAAGCGGGGGGCAGTACAATGAGCAGTTCTTC
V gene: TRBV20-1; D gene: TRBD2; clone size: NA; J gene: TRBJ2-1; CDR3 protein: CSAPNLREGGDEQFF; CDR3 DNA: TGCAGTGCCCCGAACCTGAGGGAGGGTGGGGATGAGCAGTTCTTC
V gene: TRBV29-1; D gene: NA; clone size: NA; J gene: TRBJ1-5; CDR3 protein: CSVDAGGGSNQPQHF; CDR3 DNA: TGCAGCGTTGACGCTGGGGGAGGTAGCAATCAGCCCCAGCATTTT
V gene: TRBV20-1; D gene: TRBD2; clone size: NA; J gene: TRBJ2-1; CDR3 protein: CSAGPGTSLKEQFF; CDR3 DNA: TGCAGTGCTGGCCCCGGGACTAGTCTTAAGGAGCAGTTCTTC
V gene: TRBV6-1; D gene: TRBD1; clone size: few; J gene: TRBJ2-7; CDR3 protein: CATRQGANEQYF; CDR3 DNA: TGTGCCACCCGACAGGGGGCTAACGAGCAGTACTTC